These T cell receptor beta chains were read from a single sample in a study of cytomegalovirus exposure and HLA in healthy donors. TCRdb's table, derived via immunoSEQ multiplex PCR, lists solely in-frame clones and lacks some. This table holds around 130,000 clones, around four fifths found once. Specimen: PBMCs. The receptors come from a woman in her forties in good health and CMV-seropositive. Both conserved end residues are part of each CDR3. D genes are given only for firm matches. Clone size is shown for a subset of rows, as once, few, many or a class of expanded clone.

d_gene,abundance,v_gene,j_gene,CDR3nt,CDR3aa
-,few,TRBV5-6,TRBJ1-2,TGTGCCAGCAGCCGTACAGGTTTCTACACCTTC,CASSRTGFYTF
TRBD1,-,TRBV6-6,TRBJ1-1,TGTGCCAGCATACGGCAGGGGGCGGAGGGCACTGAAGCTTTCTTT,CASIRQGAEGTEAFF
TRBD1,-,TRBV6-6,TRBJ2-7,TGTGCCAGCACCCAGGGAGGACAGGGGGCTCAGTACGAGCAGTACTTC,CASTQGGQGAQYEQYF
-,-,TRBV7-9,TRBJ2-7,TGTTCCAGCAGCAGACAGGCCGCCTACGAGCAGTACTTC,CSSSRQAAYEQYF
TRBD1,once,TRBV28,TRBJ1-2,TGTGCCAGCAGTTTAAATACAGGGGTATTTGGTGGCTACACCTTC,CASSLNTGVFGGYTF
-,once,TRBV10-3,TRBJ2-2,TGTGCCACCGGGGGGAACACCGGGGAGCTGTTTTTT,CATGGNTGELFF
TRBD2,-,TRBV13,TRBJ2-3,TGTGCCAGCAGCTTCCCTAAAACTAGCGGTAGCACAGATACGCAGTATTTT,CASSFPKTSGSTDTQYF
TRBD1,-,TRBV7-9,TRBJ1-2,TGTGCCAGCAGGCGGGACAGGATCGGCTACACCTTC,CASRRDRIGYTF
-,-,TRBV19,TRBJ1-6,TGTGCCAGCGCAGGGCGGGGGCAAAATTCACCCCTCCACTTT,CASAGRGQNSPLHF
TRBD1,-,TRBV2,TRBJ1-5,TGTGCCAGCAGAGCCCGGGACAGCGGGAATCAGCCCCAGCATTTT,CASRARDSGNQPQHF
-,-,TRBV7-9,TRBJ1-1,TGTGCCAGCAGCTTACGGACTCTTGAAGCTTTCTTT,CASSLRTLEAFF
TRBD2,-,TRBV27,TRBJ2-1,TGTGCCAGCAGTCCAGGGACTAGCGGGAGTGCCCACAATGAGCAGTTCTTC,CASSPGTSGSAHNEQFF
TRBD1,-,TRBV15,TRBJ1-5,TGTGCCACCAGCAGAAAGACAGGGGGCTCTGACCTATATAGCAATCAGCCCCAGCATTTT,CATSRKTGGSDLYSNQPQHF
-,-,TRBV5-1,TRBJ2-6,TGCGCCAGCAGCTTGGGGGGGCTCCGCTCTGGGGCCAACGTCCTGACTTTC,CASSLGGLRSGANVLTF
TRBD1,once,TRBV19,TRBJ2-1,TGTGCCAGTAGTCCCGGACAGGGGGCAATTGAGCAGTTCTTC,CASSPGQGAIEQFF
-,once,TRBV4-3,TRBJ1-6,TGCGCCAGCAGCCAAGCCTCCGCAGCGTATTCACCCCTCCACTTT,CASSQASAAYSPLHF
-,-,TRBV28,TRBJ2-5,TGTGCCAGCAGTTTCGATAGAAAAGAGACCCAGTACTTC,CASSFDRKETQYF
-,few,TRBV9,TRBJ1-1,TGTGCCAGCAGCGTAGCTTCGGACAGGAACACTGAAGCTTTCTTT,CASSVASDRNTEAFF
TRBD1,-,TRBV19,TRBJ2-2,TGTGCCAGTAGTCCGACAGGGGGCACCGGGGAGCTGTTTTTT,CASSPTGGTGELFF
TRBD1,-,TRBV2,TRBJ2-2,TGTGCCAGCAGAACAGGGGCGAACACCGGGGAGCTGTTTTTT,CASRTGANTGELFF
TRBD2,-,TRBV5-6,TRBJ2-1,TGTGCCAGCAGCGGGATAGCGGGAGGCTCCTACAATGAGCAGTTCTTC,CASSGIAGGSYNEQFF
-,-,TRBV19,TRBJ1-5,TGTGCCAGTAGTATAGGTTGGACAGATCGGGGCAATCAGCCCCAGCATTTT,CASSIGWTDRGNQPQHF
TRBD1,-,TRBV4-3,TRBJ1-2,TGCGCCAGCAGCCAAGATCGGGGGACAGCGACAGCCAACTATGGCTACACCTTC,CASSQDRGTATANYGYTF
-,-,TRBV6-1,TRBJ1-5,TGTGCCAGCAGTGATGAGGGCTATCAGCCCCAGCATTTT,CASSDEGYQPQHF
TRBD2,-,TRBV5-8,TRBJ2-3,TGTGCCAGCAGCTGGGGACTAGCGGGCAACCCAAGCACAGATACGCAGTATTTT,CASSWGLAGNPSTDTQYF
-,-,TRBV4-2,TRBJ2-3,TGTGCCAGCAGCCAAGAGGGGCAAGCGACAGATACGCAGTATTTT,CASSQEGQATDTQYF
TRBD2,-,TRBV6-6,TRBJ2-1,TGTGCCAGCACTAAAGGGGCGGGGGGTTACAATGAGCAGTTCTTC,CASTKGAGGYNEQFF
TRBD1,-,TRBV19,TRBJ2-1,TGTGCCAGTAGTTCTACCGGGACAGGGGACAATGAGCAGTTCTTC,CASSSTGTGDNEQFF
TRBD2,-,TRBV10-3,TRBJ2-2,TGTGCCACCCGGCCCGGTGGGGGGGTGGATACCGGGGAGCTGTTTTTT,CATRPGGGVDTGELFF
-,few,TRBV5-4,TRBJ2-3,TGTGCCAGCAGCTTGGAACGGGACTCGTCTACAGATACGCAGTATTTT,CASSLERDSSTDTQYF
TRBD1,-,TRBV2,TRBJ2-7,TGTGCCAGCAGTGATAACCGGGACAGGCACCGCTTC,CASSDNRDRHRF
TRBD1,-,TRBV7-9,TRBJ2-6,TGTGCCAGCAGCTTACAGGGGGCTGGGGCCAACGTCCTGACTTTC,CASSLQGAGANVLTF
TRBD2,few,TRBV7-8,TRBJ2-1,TGTGCCAGCAGCTTAGGCGGGGGAAATGAGCAGTTCTTC,CASSLGGGNEQFF
TRBD1,-,TRBV7-2,TRBJ1-5,TGTGCCAGCAGCCTGACAGGGGCACGGAATCAGCCCCAGCATTTT,CASSLTGARNQPQHF
TRBD1,-,TRBV5-1,TRBJ1-6,TGCGCCAGCAGCTTGGCCGGGGGACAGGGATTCGCTTCACCCCTCCACTTT,CASSLAGGQGFASPLHF
-,-,TRBV7-9,TRBJ1-1,TGTGCCAGCAGCCCCCGGGGGGGATCCGGGTACACTGAAGCTTTCTTT,CASSPRGGSGYTEAFF
TRBD1,-,TRBV27,TRBJ2-7,TGTGCCAGCAGTTTTTCAACGGGACAGTTGTACGAGCAGTACTTC,CASSFSTGQLYEQYF
-,-,TRBV29-1,TRBJ2-1,TGCAGCGTGGGCCAAGAATTAGGGCAGGCCGGGACCTACAATGAGCAGTTCTTC,CSVGQELGQAGTYNEQFF
-,once,TRBV27,TRBJ1-5,TGTGCCAGCAGTTTGGCAAAGAACAGCAATCAGCCCCAGCATTTT,CASSLAKNSNQPQHF
-,-,TRBV7-2,TRBJ1-3,TGTGCCAGCAGCTTAGAAGGTACAGGGCACGGAAACACCATATATTTT,CASSLEGTGHGNTIYF
TRBD1,-,TRBV28,TRBJ1-2,TGTGCCAGCGGGACAGCACAAATTGCAGGCTATGGCTACACCTTC,CASGTAQIAGYGYTF
TRBD1,once,TRBV27,TRBJ1-5,TGTGCCAGCAGTTTAACAGTGGGGGGACAGGGGGCCCAGCCCCAGCATTTT,CASSLTVGGQGAQPQHF
TRBD2,-,TRBV4-3,TRBJ2-7,TGCGCCAGCAGCCAAGGACGGGAGGGAGGTCTACACGAGCAGTACTTC,CASSQGREGGLHEQYF
-,-,TRBV4-1,TRBJ2-1,TGCGCCAGCAGCCAAGGACTCGCTGCAGTAAGCAATGAGCAGTTCTTC,CASSQGLAAVSNEQFF
-,-,TRBV5-4,TRBJ2-4,TGCGCCAGCAGTCCGGGGGGCTCTAAAAACATTCAGTACTTC,CASSPGGSKNIQYF
-,-,TRBV28,TRBJ1-1,TGTGCCAGCAGTTTACCGGACACTGAAGCTTTCTTT,CASSLPDTEAFF
-,few,TRBV11-2,TRBJ2-7,TGTGCCAGCAGCTTAGAACAATTCTACGAGCAGTACTTC,CASSLEQFYEQYF
-,-,TRBV7-2,TRBJ1-1,TGTGCCAGCAGCTTCATGGGCAGGGCGGACACTGAAGCTTTCTTT,CASSFMGRADTEAFF
-,-,TRBV11-3,TRBJ2-7,TGTGCCAGCAGCTCCGGCGGGAGAGGGCAGGGGGCTCTCGAGCAGTACTTC,CASSSGGRGQGALEQYF
TRBD2,-,TRBV30,TRBJ2-3,TGTGCCTGGAGTAGGCTAGCGGGAGACCGAGATACGCAGTATTTT,CAWSRLAGDRDTQYF
TRBD1,-,TRBV4-1,TRBJ1-1,TGCGCCAGCAGCCAACAAAGGACAGGGACTGAAGCTTTCTTT,CASSQQRTGTEAFF
TRBD2,few,TRBV7-2,TRBJ2-3,TGTGCCAGCAGCTTTAGCGGGGGGGCTTTTGGCACAGATACGCAGTATTTT,CASSFSGGAFGTDTQYF
TRBD1,-,TRBV4-2,TRBJ2-7,TGTGCCAGCAGCTTCCGGGCCGGGACAGGGGGGACCTACGAGCAGTACTTC,CASSFRAGTGGTYEQYF
-,-,TRBV6-5,TRBJ1-6,TGTGCCAGCAGTTACTCCCTCGATAATTCACCCCTCCACTTT,CASSYSLDNSPLHF
TRBD1,-,TRBV28,TRBJ2-7,TGTGCCAGCAGTCCGGGACAGGATCCCTACGAGCAGTACTTC,CASSPGQDPYEQYF
TRBD2,-,TRBV7-9,TRBJ2-4,TGTTCCAGCAGCTCGTCTAGCGGGGGGGCCCTCGGTTACATTCAGTACTTC,CSSSSSSGGALGYIQYF